This entry describes one TCR beta chain. This clonotype was seen just once. Its antigen is unknown. Per-nucleotide qualities are absent, and no much larger clonotype sits a single base away. Donors were 35 to 40 systemically healthy Caucasian individuals from Russia aged roughly 6 to 90 years. Approximately 9.3 milliliters of peripheral blood were collected from each donor into EDTA-treated Vacutainer tubes. Ficoll-Paque density-gradient centrifugation was used to isolate PBMCs, with at least 6.5 million per sample. Total RNA, at least 5.5 micrograms per sample, was extracted from PBMCs with Trizol reagent. Naive CD45RAhigh/CD27high T cell percentages were measured by flow cytometry on a PBMC aliquot from every donor. Library generation was performed with 5' RACE. Sequenced using an Illumina HiSeq 2500. A second roughly 7 to 11 cycle PCR used a sample-barcoded 5' primer and a J-beta primer mix. A template-switch 5' adaptor carrying 12 random nucleotides introduced a unique molecular identifier onto each TCR beta cDNA molecule. Each sample yielded at least 3 million CDR3-containing paired-end reads. The Mint cDNA synthesis kit, primed by a TRBC-specific oligonucleotide, was used to synthesize first-strand cDNA from all RNA. Following uracil-DNA glycosylase treatment, all cDNA underwent a first 18-cycle PCR with the universal primers M1SS and BC2_uni_R. The authors' analysis ran thus. Normalization of each sample was performed by random selection of 1 million high-quality reads, each carrying a distinct molecular identifier. Reads with shared molecular identifiers were discarded instead of being binned into consensus sequences. CDR3 identification, clonotype clustering and error correction used MiTCR with a Q25 quality threshold and the strictest error-elimination algorithm. A nonparametric unseen species model using Euler transformation provided a lower-bound estimate of total TCR beta diversity. TCRdb reprocessing: public reads trimmed at Q25 with fastp, clones called with MiXCR, in-frame beta chains kept. Entries are consolidated by CDR3 protein sequence, retaining the most common genes and DNA. TCRdb, not the original authors, processed these V and J calls. Here the sample has approximately 800,000 distinct CDR3 sequences; approximately 24% occur a single time. Over 2.5% of the sample is held by the ten biggest clonotypes.

The sample belongs to a study of blood T cells in healthy people across ages (dated by TCRdb to the mid-2010s). Looking at the study overall: In model experiments, template switching captured roughly one uniquely barcoded TCR beta cDNA molecule for every two T cells. The donors were split into four age groups: young (average about 15 years), middle-aged (about 40), aged (roughly 60) and long-lived (approximately 80). Age-related changes in TCR beta repertoire diversity were measured in the study by deep sequencing normalized with unique cDNA molecular identifiers. The study analyzed two additional independent replicas of 1 million unique cDNA reads from the same blood draw for two donors, one aged 18 to 29 and one aged 80 or older. Overall study outcomes, separate from this receptor: Observed TCR beta diversity per million T cells fell roughly linearly with age, and a significant reduction was already apparent by age roughly 40. Compared with the aged group, the long-lived group had more naive CD4+ T cells, fewer expanded clones and increased TCR diversity, a pattern suggesting age selection. Conclusive comparison of naive and antigen-experienced compartments was prevented by the profiling of bulk unsorted PBMCs. Because donor CMV infection status was unknown, age-related changes in expanded clonotypes were potentially confounded. A strong correlation was found between observed TCR beta diversity and the percentage of naive T cells measured by flow cytometry. Estimates of total diversity from one million sequenced T cells were regarded as lower bounds and underestimates.

These data also formed part of another study, on T cells of mothers and their children. That second publication adds: The donors were nine systemically healthy Caucasian individuals, made up of three mothers and their six children. cDNA synthesis used all of the extracted RNA, with 1.5 ug of RNA in each 15 ul reaction. Sample barcodes and 2-4 random nucleotides were added via the M1S primer in the second PCR. Over 8 million TCR beta CDR3 reads came from each mother, compared with 3.3 million or so reads from each child. Thymic selection shapes the output of TCR recombination in a similar way in related and unrelated pairs, and inherited differences have a minor effect. Normalized repertoire overlap was always slightly but never significantly higher in related than unrelated mother-child pairs. No persistent microchimeric T cell clones were detected, at a sensitivity of around 97 clones per million clonotypes. Deep NGS was used in the study to compare the TCR beta repertoires of mothers and children and to look for features that separate related mother-child pairs from unrelated individuals. On average, the children were approximately 11 +/- 4 years old, while the mothers were roughly 40 +/- 4 years old. After adapter ligation was performed with NEBNext reagents, the libraries were sequenced on an Illumina HiSeq 2000 with 100+100 nt paired-end reads. To prevent cross-contamination, the mother and child libraries were prepared one month apart and sequenced in separate runs. For each donor, between 500,000 and 2,000,000 distinct TCR beta clonotypes were identified. Naive TCR beta clonotypes were estimated from low-frequency clonotypes matched to each donor's FACS-determined naive share, without sorting.

This TCR was sampled from a boy aged 5-17 years in good health. Sequencing was done on a sample of blood.

The nucleotides read TGCGCCAGCAGCTTGGCCATCGGCCTATCAAGCATTCAGTACTTC. Translated, it gives CASSLAIGLSSIQYF. The chain uses TRBV5-1 and TRBJ2-4, with the D gene too uncertain to name. CDR1 SGHRS and CDR2 YFSETQ were looked up in the germline V gene. Trimming takes 0 bases from V and 9 bases from J, and the germline ends sit 16 bases apart. Spanning cysteine to phenylalanine, the CDR3 consists of 15 amino acids. Of all the DNA, just the CDR3 is kept, 45 bases in frame from base 1.